This T cell receptor (beta chain) was captured in a study of early T cells in non-severe SARS-CoV-2 infection. Germline CDR1 SGHVS, CDR2 FNYEAQ. CDR3 size: 15 residues. V dropped 8 bases and J dropped 3 bases, with 19 bases sitting between them. Individual cDNA molecules were tagged with unique molecular identifiers, the study reported. Using its own MiXCR run on the 5' RACE reads, TCRdb lists one record per CDR3 protein. Of approximately 63,000 distinct CDR3 sequences in the sample, 4.5% to 7.5% were seen once. This clonotype was counted between two and nine times. The origin of this receptor is an adult who was a healthcare worker with PCR-confirmed SARS-CoV-2 infection or an uninfected control (not recorded which). The specimen was whole blood, collected at baseline. The chain links TRBV7-6 to TRBJ1-1, with a tentative D call TRBD1 (5 bases). In nucleotides, the CDR3 is TGTGCCAGCGGCTACGTCCAGGGCATGGACACTGAAGCTTTCTTT. It translates to CASGYVQGMDTEAFF.